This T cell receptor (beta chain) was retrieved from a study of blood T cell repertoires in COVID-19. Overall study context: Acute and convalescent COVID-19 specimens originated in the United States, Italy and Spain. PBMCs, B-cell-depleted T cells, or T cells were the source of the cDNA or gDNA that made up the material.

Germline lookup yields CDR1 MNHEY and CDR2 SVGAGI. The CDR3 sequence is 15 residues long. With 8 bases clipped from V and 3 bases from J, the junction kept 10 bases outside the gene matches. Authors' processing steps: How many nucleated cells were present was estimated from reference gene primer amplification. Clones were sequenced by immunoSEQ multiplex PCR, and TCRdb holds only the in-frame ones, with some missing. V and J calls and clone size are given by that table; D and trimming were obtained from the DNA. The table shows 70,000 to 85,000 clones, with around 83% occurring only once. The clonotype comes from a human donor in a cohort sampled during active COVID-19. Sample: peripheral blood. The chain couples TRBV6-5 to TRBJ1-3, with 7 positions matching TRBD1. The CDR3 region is CASSKIGGGGNTIYF. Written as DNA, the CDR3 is TGTGCCAGCTCGAAAATAGGGGGCGGTGGAAACACCATATATTTT.